These 14 T cell receptor beta chains originate from one sample sequenced in a study of identical twins. TCRdb reprocessed the 5' RACE reads via MiXCR and lists one record per CDR3 protein. Of 1.5 million to 2 million distinct CDR3 sequences listed, more than 30% are singletons. Sample: cord blood. These receptors were taken from a newborn girl in good health.

The rearrangement uses TRBV10-2 and TRBJ1-5; TRBD1 agrees at 8 bases. Per the germline V gene, CDR1 is WSHSY and CDR2 is SAAADI. The CDR3 loop spans 20 amino acids. The junction had 15 bases not matched to a gene; V was cut back by 2 bases and J by 0 bases. The chain's CDR3 is CASSEMSLTGAPYSNQPQHF. CDR3 nucleotides: TGCGCCAGCAGTGAGATGAGCCTGACAGGGGCCCCCTATAGCAATCAGCCCCAGCATTTT.

The chain links TRBV20-1 to TRBJ2-7; a weak D match, TRBD1 (5 bases). The germline V gene encodes CDR1 DFQATT and CDR2 SNEGSKA (reference sequence). The CDR3 totals 12 residues. CDR3 nucleotides: TGCAGCGCCGTACAGGCTTCCTACGAGCAGTACTTC. Translating gives CSAVQASYEQYF.

The V and J genes are TRBV28 and TRBJ2-5; no definite D call. Trimming shortened V by 11 bases and J by 2 bases, and 6 bases separated the two germline ends. Germline CDR1 MDHEN, CDR2 SYDVKM. This CDR3 is built from 10 residues. The CDR3: CALKQETQYF. The CDR3, as DNA: TGTGCCCTAAAACAAGAGACCCAGTACTTC. Together with reference TRBV28 and TRBJ2-5, the CDR3 gives the full variable domain: DVKVTQSSRYLVKRTGEKVFLECVQDMDHENMFWYRQDPGLGLRLIYFSYDVKMKEKGDIPEGYSVSREKKERFSLILESASTNQTSMYLCALKQETQYFGPGTRLLVL.

This clonotype showed up just a few times. The chain carries TRBV7-9 and TRBJ1-2; 7 nucleotides agree with TRBD1. The CDR3 contains 16 residues. Germline CDR1 is SEHNR and CDR2 is FQNEAQ (reference sequence). V shed 1 base, J shed 8 bases, and the junction held 13 bases outside the gene matches. CDR3 nucleotide sequence: TGTGCCAGCAGCTTAGAGAGATACAGGGGAAAGGACGGCTACACCTTC. It translates to CASSLERYRGKDGYTF.

This clonotype was found a few times. This chain links TRBV5-1 with TRBJ2-1, with no clear D. V lost 2 bases and J lost 6, with 6 bases in between. Germline V CDR1 and CDR2: SGHRS, YFSETQ. The CDR3 extends over 12 amino acids. The DNA of the CDR3 is TGCGCCAGCAGCTTCACGCCCAATGAGCAGTTCTTC. The encoded protein is CASSFTPNEQFF.

This clonotype was seen repeatedly, ten times or more. This chain connects TRBV5-1 to TRBJ2-1; 12 bases align to TRBD2. The CDR3 consists of 14 residues. The ends lost 1 base at V and 8 bases at J; junction bases unmatched: 1. Looked up from germline, CDR1 is SGHRS and CDR2 is YFSETQ. The CDR3 loop is CASSLTSGRYEQFF. DNA for the CDR3: TGCGCCAGCAGCTTGACTAGCGGGAGGTATGAGCAGTTCTTC.

This clonotype showed up just a few times. This chain connects TRBV6-1 to TRBJ2-5, with D unclear. The CDR3 is 14 residues long. Between the trimmed V and J ends, which lost 0 bases and 2 bases, there was a span of 7 bases. Germline loops: CDR1 MNHNS, CDR2 SASEGT. The DNA for the CDR3 is TGTGCCAGCAGTGAAGCTCTCCCACAAGAGACCCAGTACTTC. Amino acid sequence: CASSEALPQETQYF.

The sample holds a few counts of this clonotype. The rearrangement uses TRBV5-6 and TRBJ2-3; D call uncertain. The V end lost 4 bases, the J end lost 1 base, and 16 bases lay between the germline ends. The CDR3 runs 16 residues. The germline CDR1 and CDR2 sequences are SGHDT and YYEEEE. The CDR3 region is CASSPTQASGTDTQYF. The CDR3 nucleotides are TGTGCCAGCAGCCCCACCCAGGCCTCAGGCACAGATACGCAGTATTTT.

The table lists this clonotype with a count of one. This chain connects TRBV2 to TRBJ1-1, with D unclear. The CDR3 is 15 residues long. Germline loops: CDR1 SNHLY, CDR2 FYNNEI. V was cut by 7 bases and J by 0 bases, with 15 bases left in between. CDR3 sequence (DNA): TGTGCCAGCACCCTTCGGGAGCGAATGAACACTGAAGCTTTCTTT. This codes for CASTLRERMNTEAFF.

The chain has TRBV15 and TRBJ2-1; no reliable D call. This CDR3 spans 13 amino acids. Trimming removed 5 bases from V and 0 bases from J, with 5 bases in between. Per germline, CDR1 LNHNV and CDR2 YYDKDF (reference sequence). DNA for the CDR3: TGTGCCACCAGCTCCTCCTCCTACAATGAGCAGTTCTTC. As protein: CATSSSSYNEQFF.

This clonotype was seen a few times. J is TRBJ1-2 and V is TRBV6-2 or TRBV6-3; D might be TRBD1 (5 bases). Trimming shortened V by 2 bases and J by 3 bases, and 13 bases separated the two germline ends. Germline lookup yields CDR1 MNHEY and CDR2 SVGEGT. The CDR3 spans 15 residues. This CDR3 reads CASSYGPTGYYGYTF. CDR3 coding DNA: TGTGCCAGCAGTTACGGCCCAACAGGATACTATGGCTACACCTTC.

The chain has TRBV4-2 and TRBJ1-4, with no clear D. Germline V CDR1 and CDR2: LGHNA, YNFKEQ. CDR3 length: 16 amino acids. V was pared by 1 base and J by 2 bases, with 11 bases between. The CDR3 sequence: CASSQVLRMTNEKLFF. CDR3 DNA: TGTGCCAGCAGCCAAGTTTTAAGGATGACTAATGAAAAACTGTTTTTT.

The rearrangement links TRBV4-2 to TRBJ2-7; TRBD2 matches at 12 bases. The DNA matches TRBJ2-5 better at its end, which makes the J call doubtful. This CDR3 comprises 19 residues. Looked up from germline, CDR1 is LGHNA and CDR2 is YNFKEQ. In DNA, the CDR3 is TGTGCCAGCAGCCAAGGCCTAGCGGGGGGGCCCAGGGAATTAGAGACCCAGTACTTC. This codes for CASSQGLAGGPRELETQYF.

This clonotype came up once. J is TRBJ1-1 and V is TRBV6-2 or TRBV6-3, with D possibly TRBD1 on 5 matching bases. The V and J ends lost 4 bases and 3 bases respectively, with 18 bases between them. The CDR3 extends over 16 amino acids. CDR1 MNHEY and CDR2 SVGEGT come from the germline V gene. The CDR3 here is CASSWRLRASDTEAFF. The DNA for the CDR3 is TGTGCCAGCAGTTGGCGACTCAGGGCGTCGGACACTGAAGCTTTCTTT.